Listed below are T cell receptor beta chains from one sample, sequenced in a study of cytomegalovirus exposure and HLA in healthy donors. Only in-frame clones appear in the TCRdb table, and some are missing; sequencing was by immunoSEQ multiplex PCR. This sample has approximately 170,000 clones, with about 85% found just once. Sequenced: PBMCs. These receptors were obtained from a woman aged 50 to 60 in good health and CMV-seropositive. The CDR3 runs from the conserved cysteine through the conserved F or W. D genes are given only for firm matches. Clone size is shown for a subset of rows, as once, few, many or a class of expanded clone.

J: TRBJ2-7; length: 14; V: TRBV7-9; size: .; D: TRBD1; DNA: TGTGCCAGCAGCCGACAGGGTCCCTCCTACGAGCAGTACTTC; CDR3: CASSRQGPSYEQYF
J: TRBJ1-3; length: 16; V: TRBV5-1; size: .; D: .; DNA: TGCGCCAGCAGTAAAACAGGGATGACTTCTGGAAACACCATATATTTT; CDR3: CASSKTGMTSGNTIYF
J: TRBJ2-1; length: 16; V: TRBV18; size: .; D: TRBD2; DNA: TGTGCCAGCTCACCGGGCGGGAGGAGCTCCTACAATGAGCAGTTCTTC; CDR3: CASSPGGRSSYNEQFF
J: TRBJ2-3; length: 15; V: TRBV15; size: .; D: TRBD2; DNA: TGTGCCACCAGGAAACTAGCGGCTAGCACAGATACGCAGTATTTT; CDR3: CATRKLAASTDTQYF
J: TRBJ1-3; length: 13; V: TRBV7-4; size: .; D: .; DNA: TGTGCCACCAGGGTAGATTCTGGAAACACCATATATTTT; CDR3: CATRVDSGNTIYF
J: TRBJ2-3; length: 16; V: TRBV14; size: .; D: TRBD2; DNA: TGTGCCAGCAGCCCCCGACTAGCGGAAGGCACAGATACGCAGTATTTT; CDR3: CASSPRLAEGTDTQYF
J: TRBJ2-2; length: 14; V: TRBV27; size: .; D: TRBD2; DNA: TGTGCCAGCAGTCCGGGACTAGTCCCCGGGGAGCTGTTTTTT; CDR3: CASSPGLVPGELFF
J: TRBJ2-3; length: 12; V: TRBV29-1; size: .; D: TRBD1; DNA: TGCAGCGAAGGACAGGCCACAGATACGCAGTATTTT; CDR3: CSEGQATDTQYF
J: TRBJ2-2; length: 16; V: TRBV4-3; size: .; D: .; DNA: TGCGCCAGCAGCCAAGATTTGCAACTGAACACCGGGGAGCTGTTTTTT; CDR3: CASSQDLQLNTGELFF
J: TRBJ2-7; length: 12; V: TRBV7-9; size: .; D: .; DNA: TGTGCCAGCAGCCGACTAGTTGAGGAGCAGTACTTC; CDR3: CASSRLVEEQYF
J: TRBJ1-2; length: 13; V: TRBV7-9; size: .; D: .; DNA: TGTGCCAGCAGCTTAGACAGTCCTATAGGCTACACCTTC; CDR3: CASSLDSPIGYTF
J: TRBJ2-1; length: 15; V: TRBV2; size: .; D: TRBD1; DNA: TGTGCCAGCAGTTGGGACAGGGGCAATGGTAATGAGCAGTTCTTC; CDR3: CASSWDRGNGNEQFF
J: TRBJ2-1; length: 15; V: TRBV5-4; size: .; D: TRBD2; DNA: TGTGCCAGCAGCTTTAGCGGGAGGGCCCACAATGAGCAGTTCTTC; CDR3: CASSFSGRAHNEQFF
J: TRBJ1-4; length: 14; V: TRBV18; size: .; D: TRBD1; DNA: TGTGCCAGCTCACCGACAGGGGGCTTCGAAAAACTGTTTTTT; CDR3: CASSPTGGFEKLFF
J: TRBJ1-1; length: 14; V: TRBV7-2; size: .; D: TRBD1; DNA: TGTGCCAGCAGCCCTGTGACAGGGTGGACTGAAGCTTTCTTT; CDR3: CASSPVTGWTEAFF
J: TRBJ2-2; length: 14; V: TRBV7-2; size: .; D: TRBD2; DNA: TGTGCCAGCAGCTTAGAGGGAGGGACCGGGGAGCTGTTTTTT; CDR3: CASSLEGGTGELFF
J: TRBJ1-5; length: 16; V: TRBV18; size: .; D: .; DNA: TGTGCCAGCTCTCGGGGGGACGGTAATAGCAATCAGCCCCAGCATTTT; CDR3: CASSRGDGNSNQPQHF
J: TRBJ1-2; length: 15; V: TRBV6-1; size: .; D: .; DNA: TGTGCCAGCAGTGACCGTACGTACAGCCTCTATGGCTACACCTTC; CDR3: CASSDRTYSLYGYTF
J: TRBJ2-5; length: 12; V: TRBV5-1; size: .; D: TRBD2; DNA: TGCGCCAGCAGCAGCGGGAGGGAGGCCCAGTACTTC; CDR3: CASSSGREAQYF
J: TRBJ2-3; length: 16; V: TRBV7-9; size: .; D: TRBD2; DNA: TGTTCCAGCAGCCCCGGGGTAGCGGGTAGCACAGATACGCAGTATTTT; CDR3: CSSSPGVAGSTDTQYF
J: TRBJ1-5; length: 15; V: TRBV6-6; size: .; D: TRBD1; DNA: TGTGCCAGCAGTTTCATAACAGGGGGGAGTCAGCCCCAGCATTTT; CDR3: CASSFITGGSQPQHF
J: TRBJ2-5; length: 17; V: TRBV9; size: few; D: .; DNA: TGTGCCAGCAGCATCGGTATTGGGGGGGGCCCCCAAGAGACCCAGTACTTC; CDR3: CASSIGIGGGPQETQYF
J: TRBJ1-2; length: 11; V: TRBV28; size: .; D: .; DNA: TGTGCCAGCAGTTCAGGGTATGGCTACACCTTC; CDR3: CASSSGYGYTF
J: TRBJ2-7; length: 15; V: TRBV27; size: .; D: TRBD2; DNA: TGTGCCAGCAGTAGCATAGCGGGGTCTTCCTACGAGCAGTACTTC; CDR3: CASSSIAGSSYEQYF
J: TRBJ1-2; length: 19; V: TRBV7-9; size: .; D: TRBD1; DNA: TGTGCCAGCAGCTTAGAACAGGGGCGGATCGGGCTCTCAACCTATGGCTACACCTTC; CDR3: CASSLEQGRIGLSTYGYTF
J: TRBJ1-3; length: 17; V: TRBV7-9; size: .; D: TRBD1; DNA: TGTGCCAGCAGCCACGGACAGGAAATTCACTCTGGAAACACCATATATTTT; CDR3: CASSHGQEIHSGNTIYF
J: TRBJ2-7; length: 14; V: TRBV5-1; size: .; D: .; DNA: TGCGCCAGCAGCTTGGGACAGCCTGTAGACGAGCAGTACTTC; CDR3: CASSLGQPVDEQYF
J: TRBJ2-2; length: 14; V: TRBV7-9; size: .; D: .; DNA: TGTGCCAGCAGCTTCCCTGCGAACACCGGGGAGCTGTTTTTT; CDR3: CASSFPANTGELFF
J: TRBJ1-6; length: 16; V: TRBV7-8; size: .; D: .; DNA: TGTGCCAGCAGCCTCGGCACGGGGATATATAATTCACCCCTCCACTTT; CDR3: CASSLGTGIYNSPLHF
J: TRBJ1-1; length: 13; V: TRBV9; size: .; D: .; DNA: TGTGCCAGCAGCGCAGGGGTTTCCACTGAAGCTTTCTTT; CDR3: CASSAGVSTEAFF
J: TRBJ2-5; length: 15; V: TRBV4-2; size: few; D: TRBD2; DNA: TGTGCCAGCAGCCAAAGCGGGGGCGGGCTGGAGACCCAGTACTTC; CDR3: CASSQSGGGLETQYF
J: TRBJ2-5; length: 15; V: TRBV7-9; size: .; D: TRBD2; DNA: TGTGCCAGCAGCTTAGGGCTAGCGGGACAAGAGACCCAGTACTTC; CDR3: CASSLGLAGQETQYF
J: TRBJ2-7; length: 15; V: TRBV5-4; size: .; D: .; DNA: TGTGCCAGCAGCCAGATGGGGCAGAGCTCCTACGAGCAGTACTTC; CDR3: CASSQMGQSSYEQYF
J: TRBJ1-1; length: 13; V: TRBV5-1; size: .; D: .; DNA: TGCGCCAGCAGCGCCGGGACATACACTGAAGCTTTCTTT; CDR3: CASSAGTYTEAFF
J: TRBJ2-6; length: 16; V: TRBV28; size: .; D: .; DNA: TGTGCCAGCAGTTTAGTGAAGAGCTCTGGGGCCAACGTCCTGACTTTC; CDR3: CASSLVKSSGANVLTF
J: TRBJ2-2; length: 14; V: TRBV7-2; size: .; D: .; DNA: TGTGCCAGCAGCTCGACTAGAGGCCCCGGGGAGCTGTTTTTT; CDR3: CASSSTRGPGELFF
J: TRBJ2-7; length: 15; V: TRBV11-3; size: .; D: .; DNA: TGTGCCAGCAGCTATAGCTCGTCTGGCTCCTACGAGCAGTACTTC; CDR3: CASSYSSSGSYEQYF
J: TRBJ2-2; length: 14; V: TRBV6-1; size: .; D: .; DNA: TGTGCCAGCAGTGAACCTATAGCACCCGGGGAGCTGTTTTTT; CDR3: CASSEPIAPGELFF
J: TRBJ1-1; length: 12; V: TRBV19; size: few; D: .; DNA: TGTGCCAGTAGTGCGCCACTAGCTGAAGCTTTCTTT; CDR3: CASSAPLAEAFF
J: TRBJ1-1; length: 14; V: TRBV6-1; size: .; D: .; DNA: TGTGCCAGCAGTGAAAGATTTGGACAGAGTGAAGCTTTCTTT; CDR3: CASSERFGQSEAFF
J: TRBJ1-3; length: 15; V: TRBV15; size: .; D: .; DNA: TGTGCCACCAGCAGAGATCCTGGACAGAGAGACACCATATATTTT; CDR3: CATSRDPGQRDTIYF
J: TRBJ2-2; length: 17; V: TRBV4-3; size: .; D: TRBD2; DNA: TGCGCCAGCAGCCAAGTACCGGGCGGGGGGGCCACCGGGGAGCTGTTTTTT; CDR3: CASSQVPGGGATGELFF
J: TRBJ2-2; length: 17; V: TRBV7-9; size: .; D: TRBD2; DNA: TGTGCCAGCAGCTTTAAGCTGGGACTACGGAACACCGGGGAGCTGTTTTTT; CDR3: CASSFKLGLRNTGELFF
J: TRBJ1-2; length: 16; V: TRBV4-2; size: .; D: .; DNA: TGTGCCAGCAGCCAAGAGGGAGCCAGGACTACCTATGGCTACACCTTC; CDR3: CASSQEGARTTYGYTF
J: TRBJ2-7; length: 15; V: TRBV15; size: few; D: TRBD1; DNA: TGTGCCACCAGCGCGGACAGGGGGGCATTTTACGAGCAGTACTTC; CDR3: CATSADRGAFYEQYF
J: TRBJ1-1; length: 15; V: TRBV2; size: .; D: .; DNA: TGTGCCAGCAGTTCTCGATCGGGGTCGAACACTGAAGCTTTCTTT; CDR3: CASSSRSGSNTEAFF
J: TRBJ2-6; length: 18; V: TRBV5-1; size: once; D: TRBD2; DNA: TGCGCCAGCTCTCCCTCGGCGGGAGGGAGATCTGGGGCCAACGTCCTGACTTTC; CDR3: CASSPSAGGRSGANVLTF
J: TRBJ1-1; length: 15; V: TRBV11-1; size: .; D: .; DNA: TGTGCCAGCAGAGGAGTTTGGGGCGCCGACACTGAAGCTTTCTTT; CDR3: CASRGVWGADTEAFF
J: TRBJ2-3; length: 13; V: TRBV19; size: .; D: TRBD1; DNA: TGTGCCAGTACCGACAGGGCCGCAGATACGCAGTATTTT; CDR3: CASTDRAADTQYF